Shown below are 11 T cell receptor beta chains from a single sample sequenced in a study of shared clonotypes between healthy human individuals. Measured with immunoSEQ multiplex PCR; TCRdb has only the in-frame clones, and not every one. The table includes approximately 320,000 clones, more than 75% detected once. Specimen: memory CD8+ T cells sorted from blood. The subset was: CD45RO+ cells pooled with CCR7-negative TemRA cells. The source of these receptors is a man aged 18-30 years in good health.

This sequence joins TRBV5-1 and TRBJ2-7, with 8 nucleotides matching TRBD1. Per germline, CDR1 SGHRS and CDR2 YFSETQ. CDR3 length equals 14 residues. J gave up 3 bases and V 0 bases, and 2 bases lay outside the gene matches. The CDR3 DNA is TGCGCCAGCAGCTTGGAACAGGGGGTCTACGAGCAGTACTTC. This translates into CASSLEQGVYEQYF.

J is TRBJ2-7 and V is TRBV5-6, with 8 bases aligning to TRBD1. CDR3 length: 16 residues. Germline V gene sequence: CDR1 SGHDT, CDR2 YYEEEE. V was pared by 0 bases and J by 5 bases, with 10 bases of the junction left unmatched. The CDR3 protein is CASSLETGDPRDEQYF. The CDR3 region has the DNA TGTGCCAGCAGCTTGGAGACAGGGGACCCTAGGGACGAGCAGTACTTC.

As concerns this clone: Other DNA sequences in this sample translate to the same CDR3. The chain is built from TRBV7-8 and TRBJ2-1; D call uncertain. CDR1 SGHVS and CDR2 FQNEAQ come from the germline V gene. V gave up 2 bases and J gave up 0 bases, with 2 bases separating them. The CDR3 totals 13 residues. CDR3 sequence reads: CASSLSSYNEQFF. DNA for the CDR3: TGTGCCAGCAGCTTAAGCTCCTACAATGAGCAGTTCTTC.

The chain combines TRBV27 with TRBJ1-6; D not resolved. Germline V gene lookup returns CDR1 MNHEY and CDR2 SMNVEV (reference sequence). The germline V and J ends were trimmed by 8 bases and 4 bases, with 18 bases remaining between them. This CDR3 is built from 16 residues. CDR3 region: CASGRTLGPYNSPLHF. CDR3 coding DNA: TGTGCCAGCGGCCGAACCCTAGGCCCGTATAATTCACCCCTCCACTTT.

The CDR3 region has the DNA TGTGCCATCCTCGGACAGGGAATCGGCTACACCTTC. Translation gives CAILGQGIGYTF. The chain joins TRBV10-3 to TRBJ1-2; 8 nucleotides align to TRBD1. This CDR3 spans 12 amino acids. Germline-derived CDR1 and CDR2 are ENHRY and SYGVKD. The V segment lost 8 bases and the J segment 8 bases; nucleotides outside the gene matches: 7.

In this sample, this clone turned up once. DNA of the CDR3: TGTGCCAGCAGCCAGACATGGGGGGCGTGGAATGAGCAGTTCTTC. This gives the protein CASSQTWGAWNEQFF. The V call is TRBV7-6, the J call TRBJ2-1; D could derive from TRBD1 or TRBD2 (6 bases each). Trimming shortened V by 5 bases and J by 7 bases, and 18 bases separated the two germline ends. CDR3 length equals 15 residues. Looked up from germline, CDR1 is SGHVS and CDR2 is FNYEAQ.

This clone was recorded at least ten times. This chain joins TRBV19 and TRBJ2-4; D may be TRBD1 or TRBD2 (5 bases each). Trimming took off 11 bases at V and 7 bases at J, with 15 bases between the two ends. Germline V gene sequence: CDR1 LNHDA, CDR2 SQIVND (reference sequence). This CDR3 contains 12 residues. The chain's CDR3 is CAGAGTTNIQYF. CDR3 nucleotide sequence: TGTGCCGGGGCCGGGACCACTAACATTCAGTACTTC.

The CDR3 sequence: CASSRTGELFF. The CDR3 nucleotides are TGTGCCAGCAGCCGCACCGGGGAGCTGTTTTTT. V is TRBV27 and J is TRBJ2-2; no reliable D call. Germline V lookup: CDR1 MNHEY, CDR2 SMNVEV (reference sequence). With 6 bases removed from V and 4 bases from J, the gap between germline ends came to 3 bases. This CDR3 spans 11 amino acids.

V gene TRBV6-1 combines with J gene TRBJ2-7; 8 bases are a match to TRBD1. This CDR3 is built from 15 residues. V dropped 1 base and J dropped 2; count of bases not matched to a gene: 4. Germline CDR1 is MNHNS and CDR2 is SASEGT. CDR3 coding DNA: TGTGCCAGCAGTGAAGGGAGACAGGGGCCCTACGAGCAGTACTTC. Protein sequence: CASSEGRQGPYEQYF.

This chain joins TRBV6-5 and TRBJ2-7; the match to TRBD1 covers 8 bases. Germline values: CDR1 MNHEY, CDR2 SVGAGI. CDR3 length: 12 residues. Trimming at V came to 10 bases and at J to 2 bases, leaving 4 bases not matched to a gene. CDR3 region: CATTDRAYEQYF. DNA of the CDR3: TGTGCCACTACGGACAGGGCCTACGAGCAGTACTTC.

This chain links TRBV2 with TRBJ2-5; 8 nucleotides agree with TRBD2. Germline V gene lookup returns CDR1 SNHLY and CDR2 FYNNEI. This CDR3 has 16 amino acids. The J segment lost 1 base and the V segment lost 6 bases, leaving 10 bases of the junction unmatched. CDR3 sequence: CASREGSGVLQETQYF. In DNA, the CDR3 is TGTGCCAGCAGGGAGGGTAGCGGGGTCCTCCAAGAGACCCAGTACTTC. The full variable domain, rest sourced from reference TRBV2 and TRBJ2-5, is EPEVTQTPSHQVTQMGQEVILRCVPISNHLYFYWYRQILGQKVEFLVSFYNNEISEKSEIFDDQFSVERPDGSNFTLKIRSTKLEDSAMYFCASREGSGVLQETQYFGPGTRLLVL.